This T cell receptor beta chain appears in the sequencing data of a study of T-cell memory formation after mild COVID-19 (dated by TCRdb to the early 2020s). About the full investigation: Most TCR sequence clusters were specific to one of the two donors. Two young, previously healthy adult volunteers, one female and one male, were included in the cohort. In two donors, T-cell clones that expanded and contracted after mild COVID-19 were tracked by sequencing TCRalpha and TCRbeta repertoires over time. The paper's findings and limits, for the study overall: The study included only a couple of mild cases, and larger cohorts that include severe cases with pre-infection samples were judged to be necessary. Contracting CD4+ clones turned up mainly in the CM and EM memory subsets, whereas EMRA was where CD8+ clones were enriched. The second-wave clones that peaked on day 37 were not confirmed to be SARS-CoV-2 specific. Some responding clones were found in pre-infection memory, which suggests that pre-existing cross-reactive memory T cells took part in the SARS-CoV-2 response. Balanced CD4/CD8 phenotypes were observed for clones contracting from day 15 to 85, whereas a bias towards CD4+ was observed for a second wave of clones expanding from day 15 to 37.

PBMCs were isolated by Ficoll-Paque density gradient centrifugation. In the germline V gene, CDR1 corresponds to SGHAT and CDR2 to FQNNGV. Trimming at the junction amounts to 2 bases on V and 7 bases on J, and the germline ends lie 11 bases apart. The cysteine opens and the phenylalanine closes a CDR3 of 13 amino acids. The retained sequence is limited to the CDR3, 39 bases, with the frame set at the first base. Reads for this sample came from an Illumina NovaSeq 6000. TCRalpha and TCRbeta cDNA libraries were built by 5'RACE with constant-segment primers, adding sample barcodes and unique molecular identifiers. RNA was extracted from every sample with Trizol reagent. The libraries were amplified in two PCR steps, and the second step added a second sample barcode and Illumina TruSeq adapters. Sequencing of the libraries was done on an Illumina NovaSeq, producing 2 x 150 bp paired-end reads. In the source study's methods: Demultiplexing of reads and collapsing into UMI-guided consensus sequences were performed with migec v1.2.7. With mixcr v2.1.11, UMI consensuses were aligned to TRA and TRB V and J templates and assembled into clonotypes. Clonotypes were classified as expanded or contracted when called significant by both edgeR and NoisET, with noise models trained on biological replicates. For edgeR calls, a false discovery rate-adjusted p below 0.01 and a log2 fold-change threshold of 1 were applied. As an exploratory analysis of dynamics, max-normalized trajectories of the 1000 most abundant clonotypes were examined by PCA with hierarchical clustering. Separately sequenced CD4+ and CD8+ repertoires were used to assign the CD4 or CD8 phenotype of responding clones. TCRdb cleaned the public reads at Q25 with fastp, built clones with MiXCR and kept in-frame beta chains. Entries that share a CDR3 protein sequence are merged under the most common genes and DNA. Here the V and J calls rest on TCRdb's processing, not on the authors' analysis. The sample profile shows under 250,000 distinct CDR3 sequences; around 9.1% of them were found once. The top ten hold around 3.3% of the sample.

This clonotype was seen only a few times. This clone's antigen is unknown. Base qualities are not provided; no much larger clone lies one nucleotide away. Sequenced sample: PBMCs or a T cell subset sorted from them (not recorded which). Recombination joined TRBV11-2 with TRBJ1-2; TRBD1 is perhaps the D gene, given 5 matching bases. This TCR came from a young man who had mild COVID-19 (a few samples of this study predate the infection). The sample titles of this study are shuffled in the database, so cell type and time point are left out; the donor was told from shared clones. The CDR3 here reads CASSLTGDRGYTF. The base sequence is TGTGCCAGCAGCTTAACCGGGGACCGTGGCTACACCTTC.